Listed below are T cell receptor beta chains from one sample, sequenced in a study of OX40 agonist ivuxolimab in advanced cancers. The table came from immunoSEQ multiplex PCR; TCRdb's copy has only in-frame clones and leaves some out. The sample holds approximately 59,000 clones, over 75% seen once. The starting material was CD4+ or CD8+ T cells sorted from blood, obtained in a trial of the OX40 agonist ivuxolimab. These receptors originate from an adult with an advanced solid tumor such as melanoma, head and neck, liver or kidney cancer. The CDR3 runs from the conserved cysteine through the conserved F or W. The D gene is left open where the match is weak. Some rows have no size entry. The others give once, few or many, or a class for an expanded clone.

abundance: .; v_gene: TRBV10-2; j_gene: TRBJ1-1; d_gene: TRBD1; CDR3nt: TGCGCCAGCAGTGGGAGGACAGGGGGAGAAGCTTTCTTT; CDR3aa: CASSGRTGGEAFF
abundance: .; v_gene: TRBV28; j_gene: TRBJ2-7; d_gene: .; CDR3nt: TGTGCCAGCAGTGCCGGGACTTCTATTTACGAGCAGTACTTC; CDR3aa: CASSAGTSIYEQYF
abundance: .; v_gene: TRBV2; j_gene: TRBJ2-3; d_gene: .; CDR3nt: TGTGCCAGCAGTGTGAATCAGGTCAAGGGAGATACGCAGTATTTT; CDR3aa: CASSVNQVKGDTQYF
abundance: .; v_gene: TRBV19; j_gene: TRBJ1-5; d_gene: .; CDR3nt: TGTGCCAGTAGTTTGCGAAATCAGCCCCAGCATTTT; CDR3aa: CASSLRNQPQHF
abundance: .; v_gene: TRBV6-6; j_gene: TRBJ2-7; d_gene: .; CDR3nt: TGTGCCAGCAGTACGCCGATGGGCTTCTCCTACGAGCAGTACTTC; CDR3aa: CASSTPMGFSYEQYF
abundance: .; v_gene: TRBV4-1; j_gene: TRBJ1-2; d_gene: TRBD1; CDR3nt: TGCGCCAGCAGGGGGGGGACAGGGTTAGGGGTTTATGGCTACACCTTC; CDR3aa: CASRGGTGLGVYGYTF
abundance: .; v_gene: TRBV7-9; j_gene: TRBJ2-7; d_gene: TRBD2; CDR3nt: TGTGCCAGCAGCTTGTTACCAGCGGGAGAGCAGTACTTC; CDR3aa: CASSLLPAGEQYF
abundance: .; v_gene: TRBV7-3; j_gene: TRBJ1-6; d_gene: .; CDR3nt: TGTGCCAGCAGAAGGGACGGCAATTCACCCCTCCACTTT; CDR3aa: CASRRDGNSPLHF
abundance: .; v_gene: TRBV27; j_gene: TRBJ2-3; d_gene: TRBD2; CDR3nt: TGTGCCAGCCAGCGACTAGCGGGAGGAGCAGATACGCAGTATTTT; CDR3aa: CASQRLAGGADTQYF
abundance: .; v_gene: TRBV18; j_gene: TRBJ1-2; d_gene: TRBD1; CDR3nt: TGTGCCAGCTGGGGGGACAGGGGATGGAGCTACACCTTC; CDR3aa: CASWGDRGWSYTF
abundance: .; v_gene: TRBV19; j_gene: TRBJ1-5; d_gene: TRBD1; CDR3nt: TGTGCCAGTAGTATAGGGGGCGCGACAGGGTCTCATCAGCCCCAGCATTTT; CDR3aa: CASSIGGATGSHQPQHF
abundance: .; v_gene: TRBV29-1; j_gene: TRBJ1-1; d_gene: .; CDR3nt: TGCAGCGTTGACACTATACTAGGGACTGAAGCTTTCTTT; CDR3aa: CSVDTILGTEAFF
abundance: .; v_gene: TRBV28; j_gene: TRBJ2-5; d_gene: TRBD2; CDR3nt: TGTGCCAGCACCTGGGGAGGGTTGGAGACCCAGTACTTC; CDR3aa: CASTWGGLETQYF
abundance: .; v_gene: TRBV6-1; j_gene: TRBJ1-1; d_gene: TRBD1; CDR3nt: TGTGCCAGCCGGGACAGGGGAGTGATGAACACTGAAGCTTTCTTT; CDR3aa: CASRDRGVMNTEAFF
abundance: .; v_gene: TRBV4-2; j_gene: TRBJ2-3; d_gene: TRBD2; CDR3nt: TGTGCCAGCAGCCAAGAGTTAGCGGGGCTACTCACAGATACGCAGTATTTT; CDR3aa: CASSQELAGLLTDTQYF
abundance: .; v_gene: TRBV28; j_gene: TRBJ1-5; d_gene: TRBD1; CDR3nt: TGTGCCAGCAGTTTACAGGGGGCTGGCAATCAGCCCCAGCATTTT; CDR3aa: CASSLQGAGNQPQHF
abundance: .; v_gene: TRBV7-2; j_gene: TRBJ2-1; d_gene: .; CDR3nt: TGTGCCAGCAGCTTTTTTTGGCAGGGGGGGCACAATGAGCAGTTCTTC; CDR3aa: CASSFFWQGGHNEQFF
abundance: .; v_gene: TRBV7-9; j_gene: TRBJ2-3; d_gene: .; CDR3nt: TGTGCCAGCAGCTTAGAATTAAGCACAGATACGCAGTATTTT; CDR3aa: CASSLELSTDTQYF
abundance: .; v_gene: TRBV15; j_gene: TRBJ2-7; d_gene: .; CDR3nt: TGTGCCACCAGCACACTACGGGAAGGGGCTACGAAGCAGTACTTC; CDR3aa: CATSTLREGATKQYF
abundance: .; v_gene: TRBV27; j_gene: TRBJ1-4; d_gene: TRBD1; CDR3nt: TGTGCCAGCAGTTTAGGGACAGGTTATGAAAAACTGTTTTTT; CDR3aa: CASSLGTGYEKLFF
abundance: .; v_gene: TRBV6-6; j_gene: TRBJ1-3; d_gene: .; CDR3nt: TGTGCCTCCCGTGACTCCTCTGGAAACACCATATATTTT; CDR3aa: CASRDSSGNTIYF
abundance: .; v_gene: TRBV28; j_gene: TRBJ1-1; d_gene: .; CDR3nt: TGTGCCAGCAGCCAACTGGACACTGAAGCTTTCTTT; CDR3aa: CASSQLDTEAFF
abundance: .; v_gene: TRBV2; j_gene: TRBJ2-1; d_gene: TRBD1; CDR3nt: TGTGCCAGCGGGGACAGGGGGCAGCTGTTCTTC; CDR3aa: CASGDRGQLFF
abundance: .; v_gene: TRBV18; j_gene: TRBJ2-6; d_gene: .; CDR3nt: TGTGCCAGCTCACCGGGCCAGGGCTGGGTCCTGACTTTC; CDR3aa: CASSPGQGWVLTF
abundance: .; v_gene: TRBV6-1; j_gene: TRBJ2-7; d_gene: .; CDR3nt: TGTGCCAGCAGTGTCGGCTCTACATGGGAGCAGTACTTC; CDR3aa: CASSVGSTWEQYF
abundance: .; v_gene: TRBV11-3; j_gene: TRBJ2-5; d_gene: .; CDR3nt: TGTGCCAGCAAAGGGGGGGGCCAAGAGACCCAGTACTTC; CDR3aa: CASKGGGQETQYF
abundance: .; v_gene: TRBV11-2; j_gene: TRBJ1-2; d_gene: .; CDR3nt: TGTGCCAGCAGCTTCCGACAGGACTATGGCTACACCTTC; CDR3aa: CASSFRQDYGYTF
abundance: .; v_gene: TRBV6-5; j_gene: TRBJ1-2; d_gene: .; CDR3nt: TGTGCCAGCAATACCAACAGGGACGGGTACTATGGCTACACCTTC; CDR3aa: CASNTNRDGYYGYTF
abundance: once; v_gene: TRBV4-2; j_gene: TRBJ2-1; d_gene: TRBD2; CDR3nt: TGTGCCAGCAGCCAAGATAGGACTAGCGGGAGGAACTCCTACAATGAGCAGTTCTTC; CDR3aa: CASSQDRTSGRNSYNEQFF
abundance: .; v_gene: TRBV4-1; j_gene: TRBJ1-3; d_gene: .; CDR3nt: TGCGCCAGCAGCCAAGAACGGCGGGTCTCTGGAAACACCATATATTTT; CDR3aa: CASSQERRVSGNTIYF
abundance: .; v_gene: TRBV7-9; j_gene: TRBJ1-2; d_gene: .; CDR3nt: TGTGCCAGCAGCTTAGCGGGCAGGGGTGACTATGGCTACACCTTC; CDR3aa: CASSLAGRGDYGYTF
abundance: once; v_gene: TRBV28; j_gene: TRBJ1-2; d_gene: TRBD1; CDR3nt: TGTGCCAGCAGTTTTGGCAGGGGGGGGTATGGCTACACCTTC; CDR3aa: CASSFGRGGYGYTF
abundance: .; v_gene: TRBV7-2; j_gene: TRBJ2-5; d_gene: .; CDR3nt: TGTGCCAGCAGCTTAGCGACAAGCCTTCGGGGAGAGACCCAGTACTTC; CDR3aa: CASSLATSLRGETQYF
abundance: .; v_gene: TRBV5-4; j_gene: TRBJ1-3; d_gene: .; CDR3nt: TGTGCCAGCAGCTCCACACAGGGAGCGGGAAACACCATATATTTT; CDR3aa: CASSSTQGAGNTIYF
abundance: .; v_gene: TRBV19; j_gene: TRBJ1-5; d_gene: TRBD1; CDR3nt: TGTGCCAGCCGGAACCGGGACAGTAGCAATCAGCCCCAGCATTTT; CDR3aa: CASRNRDSSNQPQHF
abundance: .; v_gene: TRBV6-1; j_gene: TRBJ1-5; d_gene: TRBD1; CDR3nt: TGTGCCAGCAGTGAATTTGGACAGGGGGTTTGGAATCAGCCCCAGCATTTT; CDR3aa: CASSEFGQGVWNQPQHF
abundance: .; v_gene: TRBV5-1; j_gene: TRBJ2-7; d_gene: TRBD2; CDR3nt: TGCGCCAGCAGCATCCCGGGACTAGCGGGAGGAGAGCAGTACTTC; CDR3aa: CASSIPGLAGGEQYF
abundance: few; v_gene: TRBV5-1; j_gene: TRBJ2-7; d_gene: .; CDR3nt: TGCGCCAGCAGCTCAGCCCTCGAGCAGTACTTC; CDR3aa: CASSSALEQYF
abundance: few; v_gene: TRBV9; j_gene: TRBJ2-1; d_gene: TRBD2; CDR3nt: TGTGCCAGCAGCGTAGCCGCTAGCGGGGCCTACAATGAGCAGTTCTTC; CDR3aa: CASSVAASGAYNEQFF
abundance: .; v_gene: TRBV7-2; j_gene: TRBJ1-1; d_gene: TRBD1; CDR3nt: TGTGCCAGCAGCCCGGGACAGGGGGGTGAAGCTTTCTTT; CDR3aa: CASSPGQGGEAFF
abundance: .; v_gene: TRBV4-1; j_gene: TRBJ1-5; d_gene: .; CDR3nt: TGCGCCAGCAGCCATGAGGGGACCCGCAATCAGCCCCAGCATTTT; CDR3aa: CASSHEGTRNQPQHF
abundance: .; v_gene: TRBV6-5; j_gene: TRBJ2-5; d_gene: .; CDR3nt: TGTGCCAGCAGTACTCTATCAGGGACCCAGTACTTC; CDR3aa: CASSTLSGTQYF
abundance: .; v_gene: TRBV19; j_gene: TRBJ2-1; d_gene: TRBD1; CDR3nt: TGTGCCAGTAAAGTCACAGGGGGCGGCTACAATGAGCAGTTCTTC; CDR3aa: CASKVTGGGYNEQFF
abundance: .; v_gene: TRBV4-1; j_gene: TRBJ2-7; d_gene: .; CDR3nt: TGCGCCAGCAGCCGATTAGACCCCCCCTACGAGCAGTACTTC; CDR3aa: CASSRLDPPYEQYF
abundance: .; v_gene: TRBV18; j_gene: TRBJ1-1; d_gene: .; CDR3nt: TGTGCCAGCTCACCCGCTAACGATGAAGCTTTCTTT; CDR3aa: CASSPANDEAFF